This paragraph reports one TCR beta chain. The data stem from a study of blood T cell repertoires in COVID-19. Overall study: There were acute and convalescent COVID-19 samples, and they came from the United States, Italy and Spain. T cells, B-cell-depleted T cells, or PBMCs supplied cDNA or gDNA.

Under the authors' procedure: Reference gene primers were amplified, and this amplification served to estimate nucleated cell counts. Sequencing was performed with immunoSEQ multiplex PCR; in TCRdb, only in-frame clones are kept and a portion is missing. V, J and clone size are taken as reported in that table, and D and trimming were inferred from the DNA itself. The repertoire consists of around 41,000 clones, with over 70% occurring once and the leading ten covering approximately 44%. The sequence derives from a woman older than 75 with active or convalescent COVID-19. Material for sequencing was peripheral blood.

The CDR3, as DNA: TGTGCCAGCTCACTGACGGACAGTGCCTCTGGAAACACCATATATTTT. It translates to CASSLTDSASGNTIYF. The chain is built from TRBV18 and TRBJ1-3; tentative D call: TRBD1 (6 bases). The CDR3 consists of 16 residues. Per germline, CDR1 KGHSH and CDR2 LQKENI. V shed 4 bases and J shed 0 bases, with 13 bases lying between them.